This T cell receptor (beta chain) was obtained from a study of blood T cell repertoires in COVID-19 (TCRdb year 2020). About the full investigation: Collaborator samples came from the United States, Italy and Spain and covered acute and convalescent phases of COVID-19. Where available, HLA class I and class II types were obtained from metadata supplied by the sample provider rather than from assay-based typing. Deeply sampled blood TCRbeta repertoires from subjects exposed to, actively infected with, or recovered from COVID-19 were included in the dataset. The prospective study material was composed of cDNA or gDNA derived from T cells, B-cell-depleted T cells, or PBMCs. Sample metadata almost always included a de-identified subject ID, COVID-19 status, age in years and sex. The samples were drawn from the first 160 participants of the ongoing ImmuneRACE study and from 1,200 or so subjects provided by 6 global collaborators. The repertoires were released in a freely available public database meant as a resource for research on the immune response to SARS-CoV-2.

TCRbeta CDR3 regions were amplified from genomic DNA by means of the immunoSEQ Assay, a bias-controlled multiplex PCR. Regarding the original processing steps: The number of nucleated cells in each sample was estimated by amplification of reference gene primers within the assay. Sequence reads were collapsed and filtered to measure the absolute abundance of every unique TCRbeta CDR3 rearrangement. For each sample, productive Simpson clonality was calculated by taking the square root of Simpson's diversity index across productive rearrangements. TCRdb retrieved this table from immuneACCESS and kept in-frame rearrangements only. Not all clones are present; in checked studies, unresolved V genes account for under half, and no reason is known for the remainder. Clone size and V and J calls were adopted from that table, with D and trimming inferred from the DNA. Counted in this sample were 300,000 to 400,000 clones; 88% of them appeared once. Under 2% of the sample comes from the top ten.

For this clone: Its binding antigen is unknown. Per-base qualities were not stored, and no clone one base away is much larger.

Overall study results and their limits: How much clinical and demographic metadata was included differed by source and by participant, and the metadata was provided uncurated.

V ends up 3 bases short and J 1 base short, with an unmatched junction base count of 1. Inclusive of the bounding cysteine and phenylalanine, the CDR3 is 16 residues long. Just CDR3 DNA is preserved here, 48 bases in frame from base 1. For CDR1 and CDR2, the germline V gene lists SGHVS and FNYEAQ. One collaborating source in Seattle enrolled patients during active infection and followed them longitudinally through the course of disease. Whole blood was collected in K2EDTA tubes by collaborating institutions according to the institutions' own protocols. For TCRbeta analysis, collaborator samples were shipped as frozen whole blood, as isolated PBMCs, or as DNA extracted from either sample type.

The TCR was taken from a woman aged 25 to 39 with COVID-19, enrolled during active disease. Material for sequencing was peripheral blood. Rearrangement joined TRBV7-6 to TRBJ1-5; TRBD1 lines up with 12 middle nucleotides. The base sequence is TGTGCCAGCAGCTTGGGACAGGGGGCCAGCAATCAGCCCCAGCATTTT. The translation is CASSLGQGASNQPQHF.